This T cell receptor (beta chain) was observed in a study of CXCR3-negative and CXCR3-positive naive CD8 T cells. Study-wide results and limits: Similarly elevated diversity marked both naive subsets, with memory CD8+ cells showing far lower diversity.

5' RACE with UMI labels generated the TRB cDNA libraries. TCRdb reprocessed the 5' RACE reads, with one entry per CDR3 protein and no DNA. This sample contains about 45,000 distinct CDR3 sequences. The germline gives CDR1 MNHEY, CDR2 SVGEGT. The CDR3 has 12 amino acids. Note on this clonotype: Its target is unknown.

The V and J genes are TRBV6-2 or TRBV6-3 and TRBJ2-7. Input material: memory CD8+ T cells from blood. This clonotype was obtained from a human donor in good health. Some clones in this sample may be carry-over from other donors' samples. The CDR3 spells CASSYITYEQYF.